What follows are 28 T cell receptor beta chains derived from one specimen sequenced in a study of blood T cell repertoires in COVID-19. Generated by immunoSEQ multiplex PCR, the TCRdb table keeps only in-frame clones and is missing some. The table records 400,000 to 450,000 clones, 70% to 90% of them present only once. The sequenced material came from peripheral blood. These receptors all come from a woman in her forties or fifties with COVID-19, enrolled during active disease.

The rearrangement links TRBV6-5 to TRBJ2-2, with TRBD1 matching over 8 bases. This CDR3 contains 14 residues. Unmatched junction bases numbered 7, after V lost 6 bases and J lost 7 bases. Germline V gene sequence: CDR1 MNHEY, CDR2 SVGAGI. DNA for the CDR3: TGTGCCAGCAGGGAGGAGACAGGGGTCGGGGAGCTGTTTTTT. Its protein product is CASREETGVGELFF.

This sequence joins TRBV9 and TRBJ2-3, with a possible D match to TRBD1 (6 bases). From germline, CDR1 is SGDLS and CDR2 YYNGEE. The CDR3 has 15 residues. The V and J ends lost 3 bases and 5 bases respectively, with 16 bases between them. The CDR3 protein is CASSGRSTGRDTQYF. CDR3 DNA: TGTGCCAGCAGCGGCCGATCGACAGGACGAGATACGCAGTATTTT. Full variable domain (outside the CDR3, taken from reference TRBV9 and TRBJ2-3): DSGVTQTPKHLITATGQRVTLRCSPRSGDLSVYWYQQSLDQGLQFLIQYYNGEERAKGNILERFSAQQFPDLHSELNLSSLELGDSALYFCASSGRSTGRDTQYFGPGTRLTVL.

This clone was counted between two and nine times. The chain is built from TRBV6-2 or TRBV6-3 and TRBJ1-5; D not certain. Germline CDR1 is MNHEY and CDR2 is SVGEGT. There are 14 residues in the CDR3. V was pared by 2 bases and J by 8 bases, with 13 bases between. The DNA for the CDR3 is TGTGCCAGCAGTTACGGAGGGCCTCAGGAGCCCCAGCATTTT. Protein: CASSYGGPQEPQHF.

This chain's CDR3 is CASSPTGALNQPQHF. CDR3 DNA: TGCGCCAGCAGCCCGACAGGGGCCCTAAATCAGCCCCAGCATTTT. This chain joins TRBV5-1 and TRBJ1-5; 8 positions match TRBD1. Germline V gives CDR1 SGHRS, CDR2 YFSETQ. J gave up 4 bases and V 4 bases, and 7 bases lay outside the gene matches. The CDR3 is made up of 15 amino acids.

This chain joins TRBV9 and TRBJ1-1; D might be TRBD1 (6 bases). Germline loops: CDR1 SGDLS, CDR2 YYNGEE. The CDR3 length is 15 residues. V was clipped by 0 bases and J by 3 bases, with 12 bases between them. CDR3 residues: CASSVAGGRDTEAFF. The DNA of the CDR3 is TGTGCCAGCAGCGTAGCCGGGGGGCGGGACACTGAAGCTTTCTTT.

This clone was found once. The CDR3 loop reads CASSVGPQGLQETQYF. The DNA for the CDR3 is TGTGCCAGCAGCGTAGGACCCCAGGGACTTCAAGAGACCCAGTACTTC. The chain uses TRBV9 and TRBJ2-5, with D tentatively TRBD2 (6 bases). Germline values: CDR1 SGDLS, CDR2 YYNGEE. The length of the CDR3 is 16 residues. Trimming left V 0 bases short and J 2 bases short, with 14 bases between.

The CDR3 here is CATSVTSPYSPLHF. CDR3 bases: TGTGCCACTTCAGTGACATCCCCGTATTCACCCCTCCACTTT. The chain carries TRBV6-5 and TRBJ1-6; D is ambiguous. Germline V lookup: CDR1 MNHEY, CDR2 SVGAGI. This CDR3 contains 14 residues. V lost 10 bases, J lost 8 bases, and 18 bases lay in between.

J is TRBJ1-6 and V is TRBV10-3, with D perhaps matching TRBD1 (5 bases). The germline V and J ends were trimmed by 8 bases and 5 bases, with 19 bases remaining between them. The CDR3 is 16 residues long. Germline CDR1 reads ENHRY; CDR2 reads SYGVKD. Written as DNA, the CDR3 is TGTGCCATCGGAGGAGGAGTCCGGGGGGATAATTCACCCCTCCACTTT. This translates into CAIGGGVRGDNSPLHF.

The chain links TRBV3-1 (or the pseudogene TRBV3-2) to TRBJ1-1; perhaps TRBD1 as D (6 bases). V gave up 3 bases and J gave up 3 bases, with 11 bases separating them. Germline loops: CDR1 LGHDT, CDR2 YNNKEL (reference sequence). The CDR3 contains 14 residues. CDR3 bases: TGTGCCAGCAGCCACTCACAGGGACACACTGAAGCTTTCTTT. It translates to CASSHSQGHTEAFF.

The rearrangement joins TRBV3-1 (or the pseudogene TRBV3-2) to TRBJ1-3; 7 bases match TRBD1. The CDR3 is 15 residues long. The ends lost 1 base at V and 4 bases at J; junction bases unmatched: 4. Germline values: CDR1 LGHDT, CDR2 YNNKEL (reference sequence). The DNA for the CDR3 is TGTGCCAGCAGCCAAGGTGTGGGACAGGGAAACACCATATATTTT. Translation gives CASSQGVGQGNTIYF.

J is TRBJ2-7 and V is TRBV9; TRBD2 matches at 9 bases. Germline-derived CDR1 and CDR2 are SGDLS and YYNGEE. The CDR3 runs 15 residues. V gave up 3 bases and J gave up 5 bases; unmatched junction bases: 9. CDR3 in amino acids: CASSEAGGAEDEQYF. CDR3 nucleotides: TGTGCCAGCAGCGAGGCGGGGGGGGCTGAGGACGAGCAGTACTTC.

The J gene is TRBJ2-3, the V gene TRBV7-3; 7 bases align to TRBD2. The CDR3 extends over 15 amino acids. Looked up from germline, CDR1 is SGHTA and CDR2 is FQGTGA. The J segment lost 0 bases and the V segment lost 6 bases, leaving 6 bases of the junction unmatched. CDR3 loop: CASSLLATSTDTQYF. The CDR3 DNA is TGTGCCAGCAGTCTACTAGCGACCAGCACAGATACGCAGTATTTT.

The chain has TRBV2 and TRBJ1-1; D is possibly TRBD1 (5 bases). Trimming stripped 7 bases from V and 8 bases from J, with 23 bases between. Per the germline V gene, CDR1 is SNHLY and CDR2 is FYNNEI. The CDR3 is 15 residues long. CDR3 in DNA: TGTGCCAGCATCCACAGTTGGGGGGGGGATGAAGAAGCTTTCTTT. This translates into CASIHSWGGDEEAFF.

This chain joins TRBV5-6 and TRBJ1-5; 9 bases fit TRBD1. The V segment lost 5 bases and the J segment 6 bases; nucleotides outside the gene matches: 3. The CDR3 spans 13 residues. The V gene's germline CDR1 is SGHDT and CDR2 YYEEEE. CDR3 sequence: CASSTGGGQPQHF. DNA for the CDR3: TGTGCCAGCAGTACAGGGGGCGGTCAGCCCCAGCATTTT.

V usage is TRBV30 and J usage is TRBJ2-3; weak D call: TRBD2 (7 bases). This CDR3 is 14 amino acids long. V lost 2 bases, J lost 4 bases, and 13 bases lay in between. CDR1 and CDR2 from the germline V gene are GTSNPN and SVGIG (reference sequence). The CDR3 sequence: CAWSLGGGSDTQYF. The CDR3 DNA reads TGTGCCTGGAGTCTAGGGGGGGGGTCAGATACGCAGTATTTT.

CDR3 bases: TGCGCCAGCAGCCAAGAATTTGGCGGGGGGGCGTTCAATGAGCAGTTCTTC. This encodes CASSQEFGGGAFNEQFF. The chain joins TRBV4-1 to TRBJ2-1, with 9 bases fitting TRBD2. The germline gives CDR1 MGHRA, CDR2 YSYEKL. The CDR3 covers 17 residues. V lost 0 bases to trimming and J lost 6 bases; unmatched junction nucleotides: 9.

This clone was counted once. CDR3 in DNA: TGTGCCAGTAGTATCCAGGAGAACACTGAAGCTTTCTTT. As protein: CASSIQENTEAFF. The chain carries TRBV19 and TRBJ1-1; no clear D gene. The CDR3 has 13 residues. Germline values: CDR1 LNHDA, CDR2 SQIVND (reference sequence). V shed 3 bases and J shed 1 base, with 6 bases lying between them.

The chain couples TRBV19 to TRBJ1-1; 7 bases match TRBD1. The length of the CDR3 is 16 residues. V lost 5 bases to trimming and J lost 2 bases; unmatched junction nucleotides: 11. Germline V gives CDR1 LNHDA, CDR2 SQIVND (reference sequence). CDR3 coding DNA: TGTGCCAGTAGTTATGGACAGGTAGGTTTTAACACTGAAGCTTTCTTT. Translated: CASSYGQVGFNTEAFF.

The chain uses TRBV19 and TRBJ1-1, with D maybe TRBD1 (6 bases). The V end lost 11 bases, the J end lost 1 base, and 14 bases lay between the germline ends. Germline V gene lookup returns CDR1 LNHDA and CDR2 SQIVND (reference sequence). This CDR3 has 13 amino acids. This CDR3 reads CAGRQATNTEAFF. As DNA, the CDR3 is TGTGCCGGAAGACAGGCGACGAACACTGAAGCTTTCTTT. Drawing the rest from reference TRBV19 and TRBJ1-1, the complete variable domain is DGGITQSPKYLFRKEGQNVTLSCEQNLNHDAMYWYRQDPGQGLRLIYYSQIVNDFQKGDIAEGYSVSREKKESFPLTVTSAQKNPTAFYLCAGRQATNTEAFFGQGTRLTVV.

This rearrangement joins TRBV27 to TRBJ1-1; D gene ambiguous. V lost 2 bases, J lost 1 base, and 8 bases lay in between. The germline V gene encodes CDR1 MNHEY and CDR2 SMNVEV (reference sequence). The CDR3 has 14 amino acids. CDR3 residues: CASSLDYPNTEAFF. In DNA form, the CDR3 reads TGTGCCAGCAGTTTAGACTACCCGAACACTGAAGCTTTCTTT.

CDR3 DNA: TGTGCCAGCAGACTGACAGGACAAGAGACCCAGTACTTC. This gives the protein CASRLTGQETQYF. V and J are TRBV5-8 and TRBJ2-5, with D possibly being TRBD1 (6 bases). Trimming took off 5 bases at V and 2 bases at J, with 10 bases between the two ends. Germline loops: CDR1 SGHTS, CDR2 YDEGEE. The CDR3 sequence is 13 residues long.

The CDR3 spells CASSFGVSNYEQYF. In nucleotides, the CDR3 is TGTGCCAGCAGCTTCGGAGTTTCCAACTACGAGCAGTACTTC. The J gene is TRBJ2-7, the V gene TRBV7-8; D call uncertain. The V gene's germline CDR1 is SGHVS and CDR2 FQNEAQ. V gave up 3 bases and J gave up 3 bases, with 12 bases separating them. The CDR3 sequence is 14 residues long.

The chain has TRBV5-1 and TRBJ2-1; possibly TRBD1 for D (6 bases). The germline V gene has CDR1 SGHRS and CDR2 YFSETQ. This CDR3 comprises 15 residues. V was cut by 4 bases and J by 0 bases, with 11 bases left in between. The CDR3 loop is CASSLQGISYNEQFF. The CDR3 DNA reads as TGCGCCAGCAGCCTTCAGGGGATCTCCTACAATGAGCAGTTCTTC. Full variable domain (remainder filled in from reference TRBV5-1 and TRBJ2-1): KAGVTQTPRYLIKTRGQQVTLSCSPISGHRSVSWYQQTPGQGLQFLFEYFSETQRNKGNFPGRFSGRQFSNSRSEMNVSTLELGDSALYLCASSLQGISYNEQFFGPGTRLTVL.

The rearrangement links TRBV6-5 to TRBJ1-1; D remains ambiguous. CDR1 and CDR2 (germline): MNHEY, SVGAGI. CDR3 length: 13 residues. V was cut by 8 bases and J by 3 bases, with 13 bases left in between. This chain's CDR3 is CASDRNRDTEAFF. The CDR3 nucleotides read TGTGCCAGCGACCGAAACCGGGACACTGAAGCTTTCTTT.

This clone has a handful of counts. The chain recombines TRBV6-5 with TRBJ2-2, with 8 nucleotides matching TRBD2. V shed 4 bases, J shed 6 bases, and the junction held 4 bases outside the gene matches. The CDR3 consists of 14 residues. Germline loops: CDR1 MNHEY, CDR2 SVGAGI. The CDR3 is CASSFGGASGELFF. DNA for the CDR3: TGTGCCAGCAGTTTCGGGGGGGCCTCCGGGGAGCTGTTTTTT.

The chain is built from TRBV11-2 and TRBJ2-7; D call uncertain. Trimming took off 0 bases at V and 7 bases at J, with 7 bases between the two ends. Germline values: CDR1 SGHAT, CDR2 FQNNGV. This CDR3 is 12 amino acids long. The CDR3 spells CASSLDRTEQYF. CDR3 nucleotides: TGTGCCAGCAGCTTAGATCGAACAGAGCAGTACTTC.

The sample holds one count of this clone. The chain combines TRBV11-3 with TRBJ2-3, with TRBD2 as a possible D gene (5 bases). V dropped 5 bases and J dropped 5 bases, with 17 bases sitting between them. The CDR3 runs to 15 residues. Looked up from germline, CDR1 is SGHNT and CDR2 is YENEEA. The CDR3 region has the DNA TGTGCCAGCAGCCTCAGCAGCGGATGGGGAGATACGCAGTATTTT. It codes for CASSLSSGWGDTQYF.

The rearrangement links TRBV30 to TRBJ1-2; perhaps TRBD1 as D (5 bases). Deletions cut 5 bases from V and 8 bases from J, with 15 bases between. There are 12 residues in the CDR3. CDR1 is GTSNPN, CDR2 SVGIG, per germline (reference sequence). In DNA, the CDR3 is TGTGCCTGGGGCATGAGATGGGGCGGCTACACCTTC. Protein sequence: CAWGMRWGGYTF.